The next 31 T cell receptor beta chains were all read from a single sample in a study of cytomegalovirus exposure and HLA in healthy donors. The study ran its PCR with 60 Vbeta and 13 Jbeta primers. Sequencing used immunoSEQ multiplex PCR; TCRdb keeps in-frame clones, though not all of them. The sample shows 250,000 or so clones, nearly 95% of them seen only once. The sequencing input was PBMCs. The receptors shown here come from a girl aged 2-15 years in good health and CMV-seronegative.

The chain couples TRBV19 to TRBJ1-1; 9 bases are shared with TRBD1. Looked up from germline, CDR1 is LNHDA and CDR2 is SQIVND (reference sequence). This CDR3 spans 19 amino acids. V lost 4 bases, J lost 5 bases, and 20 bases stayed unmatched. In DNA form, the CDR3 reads TGTGCCAGTAGTAAAATTATAGGATCGACAGGGGGTTTTAGGACTGAAGCTTTCTTT. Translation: CASSKIIGSTGGFRTEAFF.

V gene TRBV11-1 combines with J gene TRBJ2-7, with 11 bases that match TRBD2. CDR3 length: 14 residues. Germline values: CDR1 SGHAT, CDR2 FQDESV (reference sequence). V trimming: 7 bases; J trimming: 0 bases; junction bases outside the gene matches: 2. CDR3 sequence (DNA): TGTGCCAGCAACCTAGCGGGAGGCTCCTACGAGCAGTACTTC. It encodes CASNLAGGSYEQYF. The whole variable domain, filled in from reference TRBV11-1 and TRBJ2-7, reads EAEVAQSPRYKITEKSQAVAFWCDPISGHATLYWYRQILGQGPELLVQFQDESVVDDSQLPKDRFSAERLKGVDSTLKIQPAELGDSAMYLCASNLAGGSYEQYFGPGTRLTVT.

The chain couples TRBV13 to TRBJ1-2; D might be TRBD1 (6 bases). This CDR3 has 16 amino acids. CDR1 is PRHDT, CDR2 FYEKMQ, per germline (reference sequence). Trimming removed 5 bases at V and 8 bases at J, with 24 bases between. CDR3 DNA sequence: TGTGCCAGCAGCCGACATCCCCCAACAGGGCCGGGCGGCTACACCTTC. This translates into CASSRHPPTGPGGYTF.

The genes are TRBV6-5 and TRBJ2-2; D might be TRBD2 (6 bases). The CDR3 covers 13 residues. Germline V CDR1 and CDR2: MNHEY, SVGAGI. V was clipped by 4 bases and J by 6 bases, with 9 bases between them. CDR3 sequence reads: CASSWPGAGELFF. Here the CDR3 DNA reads TGTGCCAGCAGTTGGCCGGGGGCCGGGGAGCTGTTTTTT.

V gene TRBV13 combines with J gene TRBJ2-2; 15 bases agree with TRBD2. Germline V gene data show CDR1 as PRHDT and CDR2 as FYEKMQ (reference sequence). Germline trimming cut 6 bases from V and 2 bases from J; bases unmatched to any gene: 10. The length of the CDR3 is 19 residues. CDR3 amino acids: CASRKGLAGGSPNTGELFF. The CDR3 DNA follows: TGTGCCAGCAGGAAGGGACTAGCGGGAGGATCACCAAACACCGGGGAGCTGTTTTTT.

CDR3 in DNA: TGTGCCAGCAGTTACGCAGGGGGTTTTATTGAAGCTTTCTTT. It translates to CASSYAGGFIEAFF. The chain joins TRBV6-5 to TRBJ1-1, with 7 bases lining up with TRBD1. J was trimmed by 7 bases and V by 2 bases; bases with no gene match: 7. The CDR3 covers 14 residues. Germline assignment: CDR1 MNHEY and CDR2 SVGAGI.

The CDR3 DNA reads as TGTGCCACCCGGCAGGGGAATAGCAATCAGCCCCAGCATTTT. Protein sequence: CATRQGNSNQPQHF. The chain has TRBV15 and TRBJ1-5, with D perhaps TRBD1 (6 bases). Germline V gene sequence: CDR1 LNHNV, CDR2 YYDKDF (reference sequence). V was pared by 8 bases and J by 0 bases, with 11 bases between. The CDR3 extends over 14 amino acids.

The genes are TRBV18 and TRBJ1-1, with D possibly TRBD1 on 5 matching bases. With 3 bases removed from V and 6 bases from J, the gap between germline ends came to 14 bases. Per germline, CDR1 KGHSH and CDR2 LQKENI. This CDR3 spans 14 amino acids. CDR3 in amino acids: CASSPLGRRPEAFF. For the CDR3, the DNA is TGTGCCAGCTCACCTCTGGGGCGGCGGCCTGAAGCTTTCTTT.

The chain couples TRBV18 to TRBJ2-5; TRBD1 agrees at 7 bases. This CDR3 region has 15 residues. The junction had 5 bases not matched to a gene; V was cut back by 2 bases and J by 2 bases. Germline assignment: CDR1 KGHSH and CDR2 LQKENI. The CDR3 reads CASSPTDRHQETQYF. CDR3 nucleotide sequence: TGTGCCAGCTCACCAACGGACAGGCATCAAGAGACCCAGTACTTC. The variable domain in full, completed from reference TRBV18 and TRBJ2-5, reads NAGVMQNPRHLVRRRGQEARLRCSPMKGHSHVYWYRQLPEEGLKFMVYLQKENIIDESGMPKERFSAEFPKEGPSILRIQQVVRGDSAAYFCASSPTDRHQETQYFGPGTRLLVL.

CDR3 amino acids: CASSPRSARTDTQYF. CDR3 coding DNA: TGTGCCAGCAGTCCCCGAAGCGCACGCACAGATACGCAGTATTTT. The chain links TRBV6-1 to TRBJ2-3, with D unresolved. Germline V gives CDR1 MNHNS, CDR2 SASEGT. V lost 5 bases to trimming and J lost 1 base, with 13 bases between them. The CDR3 consists of 15 residues.

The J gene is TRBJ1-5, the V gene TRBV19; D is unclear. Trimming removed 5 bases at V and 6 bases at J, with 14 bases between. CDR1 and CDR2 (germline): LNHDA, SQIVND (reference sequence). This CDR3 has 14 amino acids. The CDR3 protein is CASSFGWEGQPQHF. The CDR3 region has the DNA TGTGCCAGTAGTTTTGGGTGGGAGGGTCAGCCCCAGCATTTT.

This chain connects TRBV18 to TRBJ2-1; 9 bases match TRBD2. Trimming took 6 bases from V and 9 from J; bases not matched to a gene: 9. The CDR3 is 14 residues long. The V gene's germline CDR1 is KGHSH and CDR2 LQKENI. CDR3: CASSAGTSSIEQFF. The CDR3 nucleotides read TGTGCCAGCTCTGCCGGGACTAGCTCGATTGAGCAGTTCTTC.

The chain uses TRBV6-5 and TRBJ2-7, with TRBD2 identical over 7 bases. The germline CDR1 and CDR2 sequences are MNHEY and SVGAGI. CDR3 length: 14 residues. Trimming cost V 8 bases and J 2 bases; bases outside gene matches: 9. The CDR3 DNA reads TGTGCCAGCCGGAGGGCCGGGACTACCTACGAGCAGTACTTC. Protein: CASRRAGTTYEQYF.

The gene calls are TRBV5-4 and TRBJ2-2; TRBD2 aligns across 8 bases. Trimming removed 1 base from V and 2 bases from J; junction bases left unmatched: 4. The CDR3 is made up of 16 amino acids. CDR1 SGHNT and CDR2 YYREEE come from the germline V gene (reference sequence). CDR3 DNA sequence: TGTGCCAGCAGCTTGACCGGGGGGGCTAACACCGGGGAGCTGTTTTTT. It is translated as CASSLTGGANTGELFF.

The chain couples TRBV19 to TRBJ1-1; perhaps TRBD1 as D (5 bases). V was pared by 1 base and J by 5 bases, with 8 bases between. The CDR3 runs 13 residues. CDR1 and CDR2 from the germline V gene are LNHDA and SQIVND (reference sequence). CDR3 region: CASSIVAGTEAFF. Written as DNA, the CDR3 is TGTGCCAGTAGTATAGTGGCAGGGACTGAAGCTTTCTTT.

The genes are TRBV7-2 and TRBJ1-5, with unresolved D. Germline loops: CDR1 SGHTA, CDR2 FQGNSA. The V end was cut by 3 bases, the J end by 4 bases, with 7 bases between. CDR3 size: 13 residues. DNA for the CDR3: TGTGCCAGCAGCTTTTCAGTAAATCAGCCCCAGCATTTT. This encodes CASSFSVNQPQHF.

CDR3 residues: CASSGRQGRVLADYTEAFF. The CDR3 DNA follows: TGTGCCAGCAGCGGCCGACAGGGGAGAGTCTTGGCGGATTACACTGAAGCTTTCTTT. The genes are TRBV11-2 and TRBJ1-1; 8 positions agree with TRBD1. The germline gives CDR1 SGHAT, CDR2 FQNNGV. V was pared by 5 bases and J by 3 bases, with 20 bases of the junction left unmatched. CDR3 size: 19 residues.

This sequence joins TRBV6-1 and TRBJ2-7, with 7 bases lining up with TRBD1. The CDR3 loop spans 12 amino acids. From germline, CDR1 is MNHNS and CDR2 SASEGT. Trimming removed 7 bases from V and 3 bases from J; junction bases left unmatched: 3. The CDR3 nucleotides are TGTGCCAGCACCGGGACAGTCTACGAGCAGTACTTC. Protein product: CASTGTVYEQYF.

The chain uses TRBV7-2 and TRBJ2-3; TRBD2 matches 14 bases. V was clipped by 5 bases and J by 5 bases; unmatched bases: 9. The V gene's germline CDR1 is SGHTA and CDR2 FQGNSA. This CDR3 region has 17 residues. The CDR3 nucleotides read TGTGCCAGCAGCCAATCGACTAGCGGGGGGGTTAAAGATACGCAGTATTTT. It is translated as CASSQSTSGGVKDTQYF. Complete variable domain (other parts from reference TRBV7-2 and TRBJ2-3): GAGVSQSPSNKVTEKGKDVELRCDPISGHTALYWYRQSLGQGLEFLIYFQGNSAPDKSGLPSDRFSAERTGGSVSTLTIQRTQQEDSAVYLCASSQSTSGGVKDTQYFGPGTRLTVL.

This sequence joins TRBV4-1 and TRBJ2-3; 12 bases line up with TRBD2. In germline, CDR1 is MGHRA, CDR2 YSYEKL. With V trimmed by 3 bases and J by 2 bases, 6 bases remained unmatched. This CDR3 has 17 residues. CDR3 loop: CASSQSGLAGITDTQYF. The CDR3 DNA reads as TGCGCCAGCAGCCAGAGTGGACTAGCGGGGATCACAGATACGCAGTATTTT.

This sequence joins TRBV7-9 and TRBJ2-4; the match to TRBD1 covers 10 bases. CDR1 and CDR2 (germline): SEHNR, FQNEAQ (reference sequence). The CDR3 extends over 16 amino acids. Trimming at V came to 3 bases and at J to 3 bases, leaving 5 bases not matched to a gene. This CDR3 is CASSFSDRGDKNIQYF. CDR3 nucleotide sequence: TGTGCCAGCAGCTTTTCGGACAGGGGGGACAAAAACATTCAGTACTTC.

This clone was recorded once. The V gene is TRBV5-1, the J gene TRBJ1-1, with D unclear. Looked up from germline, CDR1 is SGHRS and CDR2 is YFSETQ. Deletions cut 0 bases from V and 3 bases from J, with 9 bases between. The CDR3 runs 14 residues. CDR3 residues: CASSLAFSDTEAFF. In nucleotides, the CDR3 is TGCGCCAGCAGCTTGGCTTTCTCAGACACTGAAGCTTTCTTT.

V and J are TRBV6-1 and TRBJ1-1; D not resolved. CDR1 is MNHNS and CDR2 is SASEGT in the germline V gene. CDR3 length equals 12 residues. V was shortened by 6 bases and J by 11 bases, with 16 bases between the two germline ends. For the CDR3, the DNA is TGTGCCAGCAGGGAACAGAACACGCGGGCTTTCTTT. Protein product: CASREQNTRAFF.

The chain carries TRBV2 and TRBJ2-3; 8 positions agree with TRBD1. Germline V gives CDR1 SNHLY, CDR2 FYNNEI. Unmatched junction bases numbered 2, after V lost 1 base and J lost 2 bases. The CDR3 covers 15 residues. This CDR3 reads CASSEGTGSTDTQYF. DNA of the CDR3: TGTGCCAGCAGTGAAGGGACAGGGTCCACAGATACGCAGTATTTT.

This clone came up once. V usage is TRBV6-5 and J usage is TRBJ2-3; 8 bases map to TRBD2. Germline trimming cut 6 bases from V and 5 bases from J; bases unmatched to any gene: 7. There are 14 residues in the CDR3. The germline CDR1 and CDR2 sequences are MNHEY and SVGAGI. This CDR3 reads CASRQAGAIDTQYF. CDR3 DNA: TGTGCCAGCAGGCAAGCGGGGGCCATAGATACGCAGTATTTT.

In DNA form, the CDR3 reads TGCGCCAGCAGCTTGGGACTAGCGGGGGCCGGTCCCTACAGAGAGCAGTTCTTC. This sequence encodes CASSLGLAGAGPYREQFF. The V call is TRBV5-1, the J call TRBJ2-1, with 12 bases that match TRBD2. The V gene's germline CDR1 is SGHRS and CDR2 YFSETQ. V trimming: 0 bases; J trimming: 10 bases; junction bases outside the gene matches: 14. This CDR3 is 18 amino acids long.

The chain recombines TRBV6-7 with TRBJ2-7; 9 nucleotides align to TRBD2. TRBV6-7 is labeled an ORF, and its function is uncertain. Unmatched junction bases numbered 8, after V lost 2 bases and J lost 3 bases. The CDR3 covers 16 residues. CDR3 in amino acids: CASSYLRSGGCYEQYF. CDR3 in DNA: TGTGCCAGCAGTTACCTGCGGAGCGGGGGGTGCTACGAGCAGTACTTC.

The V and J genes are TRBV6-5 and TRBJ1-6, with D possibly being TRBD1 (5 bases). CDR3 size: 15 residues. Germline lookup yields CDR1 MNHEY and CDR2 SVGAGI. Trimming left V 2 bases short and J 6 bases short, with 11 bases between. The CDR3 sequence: CASSYQGFSNSPLHF. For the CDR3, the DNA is TGTGCCAGCAGTTACCAGGGTTTCAGTAATTCACCCCTCCACTTT.

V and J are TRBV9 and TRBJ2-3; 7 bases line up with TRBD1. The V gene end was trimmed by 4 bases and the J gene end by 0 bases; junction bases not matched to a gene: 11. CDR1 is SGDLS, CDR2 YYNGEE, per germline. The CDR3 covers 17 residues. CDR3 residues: CASSTPIRDSSTDTQYF. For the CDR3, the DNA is TGTGCCAGCAGCACGCCCATCCGGGACAGCAGCACAGATACGCAGTATTTT. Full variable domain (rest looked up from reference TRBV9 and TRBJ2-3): DSGVTQTPKHLITATGQRVTLRCSPRSGDLSVYWYQQSLDQGLQFLIQYYNGEERAKGNILERFSAQQFPDLHSELNLSSLELGDSALYFCASSTPIRDSSTDTQYFGPGTRLTVL.

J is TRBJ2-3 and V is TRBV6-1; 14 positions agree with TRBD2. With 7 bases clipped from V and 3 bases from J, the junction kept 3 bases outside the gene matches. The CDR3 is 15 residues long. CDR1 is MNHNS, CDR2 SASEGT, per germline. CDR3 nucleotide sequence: TGTGCCAGCACGGGACTAGCGGGGGTTACAGATACGCAGTATTTT. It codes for CASTGLAGVTDTQYF.

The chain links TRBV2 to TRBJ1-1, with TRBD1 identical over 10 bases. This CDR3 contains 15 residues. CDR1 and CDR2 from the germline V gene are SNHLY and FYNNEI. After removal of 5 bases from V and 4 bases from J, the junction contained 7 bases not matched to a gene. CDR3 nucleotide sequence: TGTGCCAGCAGTAGACCCGGGACAGGGGTCACTGAAGCTTTCTTT. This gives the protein CASSRPGTGVTEAFF.